Following are 17 T cell receptor beta chains from one sample sequenced in a study of a mutant IDH1 vaccine in newly diagnosed glioma (TCRdb year 2021). The antigens for these receptors are not known. In the paper's terms, the time point label means: week 23, last vaccination. Each vaccine dose was 300 ug of a 20-mer mutant IDH1 peptide in Montanide, given subcutaneously with topical imiquimod. The library was prepared using the immunoSEQ multiplex PCR assay. TCRdb stores this immuneACCESS table with in-frame sequences only. Part of the clones is absent; in the studies checked, under half of the shortfall reflects unresolved V genes, and no reason is known for the rest. This sample lists around 41,000 clones; 60% to 85% were detected once. The top ten hold 6.3% of the sample. The sequencing used PBMCs, collected from a glioma patient whose treatment included an IDH1 peptide vaccine. Receptors originate from a middle-aged woman with glioma. Some clones in this sample may be carry-over from other donors' samples.

The gene calls are TRBV4-2 and TRBJ2-7; D gene unclear. The V end was cut by 4 bases, the J end by 11 bases, with 15 bases between. Germline CDR1 reads LGHNA; CDR2 reads YNFKEQ. The CDR3 covers 12 residues. The CDR3 sequence: CASSPPSPLKYF. Here the CDR3 DNA reads TGTGCCAGCAGCCCTCCCAGCCCGCTAAAGTACTTC.

The rearrangement uses TRBV10-3 and TRBJ1-1, with 9 bases fitting TRBD1. Germline trimming cut 3 bases from V and 2 bases from J; bases unmatched to any gene: 4. CDR3 length: 15 amino acids. CDR1 and CDR2 from the germline V gene are ENHRY and SYGVKD. The DNA of the CDR3 is TGTGCCATCAGTGATATACAGGGGGCCAACACTGAAGCTTTCTTT. This translates into CAISDIQGANTEAFF.

This rearrangement joins TRBV5-6 to TRBJ2-3; D gene unclear. The CDR3 is 13 residues long. With 4 bases removed from V and 6 bases from J, the gap between germline ends came to 12 bases. CDR1 and CDR2 (germline): SGHDT, YYEEEE. CDR3 amino acids: CASSLPSGDTQYF. The CDR3 DNA is TGTGCCAGCAGCCTCCCTAGTGGGGATACGCAGTATTTT.

The V and J genes are TRBV27 and TRBJ1-5; 8 nucleotides match TRBD1. In germline, CDR1 is MNHEY, CDR2 SMNVEV (reference sequence). V lost 4 bases and J lost 5; bases outside the gene matches: 7. The CDR3 totals 15 residues. Written as DNA, the CDR3 is TGTGCCAGCAGTTCCGCTCACAGGGGGGATCAGCCCCAGCATTTT. Protein: CASSSAHRGDQPQHF.

This sequence joins TRBV5-5 and TRBJ1-3; weak D call: TRBD1 (6 bases). The CDR3 sequence is 16 residues long. The germline V gene has CDR1 SGHKS and CDR2 YYEKEE (reference sequence). Trimming left V 4 bases short and J 1 base short, with 15 bases between. CDR3 protein: CASSPGTPWSGNTIYF. CDR3 nucleotide sequence: TGTGCCAGCAGCCCCGGGACACCCTGGTCTGGAAACACCATATATTTT.

This clone has only one observation. This sequence joins TRBV28 and TRBJ1-5; D is unresolved. CDR1 and CDR2 from the germline V gene are MDHEN and SYDVKM. Deletions cut 8 bases from V and 3 bases from J, with 8 bases between. The CDR3 is 12 amino acids. The CDR3 DNA follows: TGTGCCAGCCGAGGCTCCAATCAGCCCCAGCATTTT. The encoded protein is CASRGSNQPQHF.

The chain carries TRBV6-6 and TRBJ1-2; the D gene is possibly TRBD1 (6 bases). The V gene lost 10 bases and the J gene lost 8 bases, with 14 bases spanning the gap. CDR1 and CDR2 from the germline V gene are MNHNY and SVGAGI (reference sequence). This CDR3 is built from 11 residues. The CDR3 here is CATTVGAGYTF. The CDR3, as DNA: TGTGCCACCACCGTGGGGGCCGGCTACACCTTC.

The CDR3 here is CASWTGFNQPQHF. DNA for the CDR3: TGTGCCAGCTGGACAGGGTTCAATCAGCCCCAGCATTTT. The gene calls are TRBV28 and TRBJ1-5; 8 bases map to TRBD1. The junction had 3 bases not matched to a gene; V was cut back by 8 bases and J by 3 bases. Germline CDR1 is MDHEN and CDR2 is SYDVKM. The CDR3 is made up of 13 amino acids.

This clone has only one observation. The chain employs TRBV5-6 and TRBJ1-4; D ambiguous. The V end was cut by 6 bases, the J end by 13 bases, with 19 bases between. CDR3 size: 13 residues. The germline V gene encodes CDR1 SGHDT and CDR2 YYEEEE. The CDR3 region is CASTLMGGPRLFF. DNA for the CDR3: TGTGCCAGCACCCTAATGGGCGGCCCGCGACTGTTTTTT.

This clone has a handful of counts. The J gene is TRBJ2-1, the V gene TRBV6-1; 7 bases line up with TRBD2. This CDR3 comprises 15 residues. Trimming took 8 bases from V and 7 from J; bases not matched to a gene: 14. The germline V gene has CDR1 MNHNS and CDR2 SASEGT. The chain's CDR3 is CASAWRDAGGNEQFF. CDR3 in DNA: TGTGCCAGCGCCTGGAGGGACGCCGGGGGGAATGAGCAGTTCTTC.

The V gene is TRBV9, the J gene TRBJ2-7; D remains ambiguous. The CDR3 covers 14 residues. V gave up 2 bases and J gave up 4 bases, with 13 bases separating them. Germline CDR1 is SGDLS and CDR2 is YYNGEE. CDR3 sequence: CASSVRHGMYEQYF. CDR3 bases: TGTGCCAGCAGCGTGAGACACGGAATGTACGAGCAGTACTTC.

The V call is TRBV5-4, the J call TRBJ1-1; possible D gene TRBD1, 6 bases. V gave up 6 bases and J gave up 0 bases, with 24 bases separating them. The CDR3 is 18 amino acids. The germline V gene has CDR1 SGHNT and CDR2 YYREEE (reference sequence). The CDR3 reads CASNPGGGGGIMNTEAFF. Written as DNA, the CDR3 is TGTGCCAGCAACCCGGGGGGCGGAGGGGGGATAATGAACACTGAAGCTTTCTTT.

The chain employs TRBV30 and TRBJ2-5; tentative D call: TRBD1 (7 bases). The better agreement between TRBJ2-7 and the DNA end casts doubt on the J call. Germline V gene sequence: CDR1 GTSNPN, CDR2 SVGIG (reference sequence). This CDR3 spans 15 amino acids. CDR3 DNA: TGTGCCTGGAGTGTAGGGGGGACAGAATTCTACGAGCAGTACTTC. Protein: CAWSVGGTEFYEQYF.

This clone was recorded once. The chain employs TRBV7-8 and TRBJ2-1, with 10 bases lining up with TRBD2. Germline CDR1 reads SGHVS; CDR2 reads FQNEAQ. Trimming cost V 9 bases and J 6 bases; bases outside gene matches: 8. The length of the CDR3 is 14 residues. DNA of the CDR3: TGTGCCAGTCAGCGGGGGGGCCTCTTCAATGAGCAGTTCTTC. This gives the protein CASQRGGLFNEQFF. The full variable domain, completed using reference TRBV7-8 and TRBJ2-1, is GAGVSQSPRYKVAKRGQDVALRCDPISGHVSLFWYQQALGQGPEFLTYFQNEAQLDKSGLPSDRFFAERPEGSVSTLKIQRTQQEDSAVYLCASQRGGLFNEQFFGPGTRLTVL.

The chain joins TRBV14 to TRBJ2-1; TRBD1 agrees at 8 bases. The length of the CDR3 is 13 residues. The germline CDR1 and CDR2 sequences are SGHDN and FVKESK. Trimming at V came to 0 bases and at J to 9 bases, leaving 1 base not matched to a gene. The CDR3 DNA follows: TGTGCCAGCAGCCAAGACGACAGGGGTGAGCAGTTCTTC. It codes for CASSQDDRGEQFF.

This clone has just a few counts. The V and J genes are TRBV11-3 and TRBJ2-5, with D possibly matching TRBD1 (6 bases). This CDR3 has 16 residues. Germline V gives CDR1 SGHNT, CDR2 YENEEA. V gave up 5 bases and J gave up 5 bases, with 21 bases separating them. CDR3 in DNA: TGTGCCAGCAGCCCCGGGACCAACAGGGCTTTTGAGACCCAGTACTTC. It translates to CASSPGTNRAFETQYF.

CDR3 region: CSATTGAEQPQHF. The DNA of the CDR3 is TGCAGCGCTACAACAGGGGCGGAGCAGCCCCAGCATTTT. The V gene is TRBV29-1, the J gene TRBJ1-5, with 7 bases matching TRBD1. Per germline, CDR1 SQVTM and CDR2 ANQGSEA. The CDR3 totals 13 residues. V gave up 7 bases and J gave up 7 bases; unmatched junction bases: 10.